This TCR beta chain emerged from a study of shared clonotypes between healthy human individuals. Study-level points and caveats: Sharing across four donors was highest in naive CD4 (around 5%) and lowest in memory CD8 (0.4%).

This CDR3 contains 16 residues. A deep-level run was used for the assay. Data came from immunoSEQ multiplex PCR; TCRdb stores just in-frame clones and leaves some out. This table holds 1 million to 1.2 million clones, 70% to 80% found once. This clone came up once. The antigen remains unidentified. This TCR came from a young man in good health. Some clones in this sample may be carry-over from other donors' samples. Sequenced input: memory CD4+ T cells from PBMCs. Subset: CD45RA-negative fraction. The chain combines TRBV21-1 with TRBJ1-2; TRBD1, as called in the table, went unchecked against the DNA. TRBV21-1 is noted as a pseudogene. The CDR3 is CASSNWGSAGNYGYTF. The CDR3 bases are TGTGCCAGCAGCAACTGGGGATCTGCAGGGAACTATGGCTACACCTTC.